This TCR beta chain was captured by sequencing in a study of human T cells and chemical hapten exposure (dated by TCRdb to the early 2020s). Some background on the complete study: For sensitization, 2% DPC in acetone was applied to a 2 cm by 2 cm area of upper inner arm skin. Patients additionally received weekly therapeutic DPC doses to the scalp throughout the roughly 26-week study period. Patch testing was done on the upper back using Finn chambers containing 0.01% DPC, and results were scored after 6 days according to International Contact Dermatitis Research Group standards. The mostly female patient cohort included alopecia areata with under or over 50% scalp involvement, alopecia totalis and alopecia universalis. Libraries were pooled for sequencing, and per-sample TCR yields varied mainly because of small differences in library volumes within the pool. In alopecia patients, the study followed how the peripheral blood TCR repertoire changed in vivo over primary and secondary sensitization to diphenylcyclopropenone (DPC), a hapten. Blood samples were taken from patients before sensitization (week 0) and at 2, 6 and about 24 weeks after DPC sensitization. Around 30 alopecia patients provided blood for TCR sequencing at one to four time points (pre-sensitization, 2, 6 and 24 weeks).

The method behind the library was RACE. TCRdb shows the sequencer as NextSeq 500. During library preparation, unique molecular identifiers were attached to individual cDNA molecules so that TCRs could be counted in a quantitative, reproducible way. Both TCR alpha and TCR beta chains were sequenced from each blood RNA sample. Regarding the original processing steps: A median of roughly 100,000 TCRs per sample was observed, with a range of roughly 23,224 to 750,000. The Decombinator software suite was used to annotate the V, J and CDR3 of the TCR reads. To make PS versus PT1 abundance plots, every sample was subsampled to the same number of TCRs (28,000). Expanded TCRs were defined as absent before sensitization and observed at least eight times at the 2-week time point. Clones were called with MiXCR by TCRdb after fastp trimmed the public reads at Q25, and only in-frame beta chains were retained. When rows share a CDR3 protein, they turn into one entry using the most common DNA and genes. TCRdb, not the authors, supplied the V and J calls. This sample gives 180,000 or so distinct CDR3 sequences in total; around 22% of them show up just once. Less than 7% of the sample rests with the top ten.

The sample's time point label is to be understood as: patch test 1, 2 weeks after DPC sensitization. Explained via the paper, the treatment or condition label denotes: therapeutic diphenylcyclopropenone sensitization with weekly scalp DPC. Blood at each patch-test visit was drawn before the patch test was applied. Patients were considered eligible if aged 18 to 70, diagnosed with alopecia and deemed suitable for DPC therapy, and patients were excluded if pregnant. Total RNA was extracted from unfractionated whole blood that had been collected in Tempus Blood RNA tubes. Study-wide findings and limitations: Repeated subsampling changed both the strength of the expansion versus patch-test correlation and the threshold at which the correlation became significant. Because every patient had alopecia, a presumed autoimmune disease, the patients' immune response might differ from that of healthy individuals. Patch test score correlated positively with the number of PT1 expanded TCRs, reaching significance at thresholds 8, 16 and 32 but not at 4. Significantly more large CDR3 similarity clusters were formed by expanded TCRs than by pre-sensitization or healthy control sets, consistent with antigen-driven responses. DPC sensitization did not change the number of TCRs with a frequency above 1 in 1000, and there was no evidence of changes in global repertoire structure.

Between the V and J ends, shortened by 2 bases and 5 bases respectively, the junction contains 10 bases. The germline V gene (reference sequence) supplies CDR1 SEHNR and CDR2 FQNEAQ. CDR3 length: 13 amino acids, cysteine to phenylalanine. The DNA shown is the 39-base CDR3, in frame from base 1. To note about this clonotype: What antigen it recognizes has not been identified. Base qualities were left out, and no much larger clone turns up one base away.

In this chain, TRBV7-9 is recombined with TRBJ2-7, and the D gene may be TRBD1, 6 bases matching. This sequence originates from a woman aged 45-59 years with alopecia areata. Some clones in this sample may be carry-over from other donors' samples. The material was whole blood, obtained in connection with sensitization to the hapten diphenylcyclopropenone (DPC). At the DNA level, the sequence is TGTGCCAGCAGCTTATGGGCAGGGGACGAGCAGTACTTC. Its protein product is CASSLWAGDEQYF.